This TCR beta chain was recorded in a study of T-cell reconstitution after alpha-beta-depleted transplantation in children. Germline assignment: CDR1 KGHDR and CDR2 SFDVKD. V was shortened by 4 bases and J by 0 bases, with 5 bases between the two germline ends. The CDR3 is 13 amino acids. This clonotype was found a few times. A TCRbeta library incorporating unique molecular identifiers was prepared. Each CDR3 protein is one row after TCRdb ran MiXCR on the PCR reads. The repertoire has a few hundred thousand distinct CDR3 sequences, roughly 22% of them found once; the top ten carry around 3.9%. The chain has TRBV24-1 and TRBJ2-5, with D unclear. The sequence was collected from a human donor who donated a stem cell graft to a child with acute myeloid leukemia. The sequenced sample was PBMCs from the stem cell graft donor, obtained from the stem cell graft. The DNA for the CDR3 is TGTGCCACCAGTGACTATTACCAAGAGACCCAGTACTTC. It specifies CATSDYYQETQYF.